The clone carrying this T cell receptor beta chain was counted ten times or more. Its antigen is unidentified. TCR beta CDR3 regions were amplified from RNA. HTBI primers were the set used in a first-round RT-PCR of the TCR CDR3. TCRdb reanalysed the multiplex PCR reads using MiXCR and keeps one entry per CDR3 protein. This sample has under 700,000 distinct CDR3 sequences, with over 15% found just once. In germline, CDR1 is GTSNPN, CDR2 SVGIG (reference sequence). The V gene lost 0 bases and the J gene lost 2 bases, with 7 bases spanning the gap. The CDR3 loop spans 13 amino acids. This entry comes from a study of T cells in Graves' hyperthyroidism and ophthalmopathy. Background on the study: Peripheral blood was secured at the point of initial diagnosis, before any treatment. Whole-study results and caveats: Ophthalmopathy was model-predicted a median about 6.7 months pre-onset.

Stable Graves' hyperthyroidism meant no ophthalmopathy progression within 18 months. This receptor was obtained from a young woman with Graves' hyperthyroidism. The chain joins TRBV30 to TRBJ1-1; D is unclear. Source material: blood. The CDR3 here is CAWSVHVNTEAFF. The CDR3 DNA reads TGTGCCTGGAGTGTACACGTAAACACTGAAGCTTTCTTT.